These T cell receptor beta chains were read from a single sample in a study of CD4 T cells in relation to SARS-CoV-2 and coronaviruses. Assay used: immunoSEQ multiplex PCR; TCRdb lists only in-frame clones, some missing. This sample has some 16,000 clones; around 77% occur once, and the top ten carry 9.7%. The antigens for these receptors are not known. Material: CD4+ T cells from PBMCs, cultured in vitro. These receptors all stem from a human donor in good health. Each CDR3 is given with its conserved first and last residue. The D gene is left open where the match is weak. The size of a clone is reported for some rows only, either as once, few or many, or as a class for expanded clones.

>TRBD1|.|TRBJ1-5|TRBV2
TGTGCCAGCGGGGACAGGGAAGGTAATCAGCCCCAGCATTTT
CASGDREGNQPQHF
>TRBD2|.|TRBJ2-1|TRBV12-3/TRBV12-4
TGTGCCAGCAGTTTAGGGACTAGCGGGAGGAAGTTCTTC
CASSLGTSGRKFF
>TRBD1|.|TRBJ1-1|TRBV11-1
TGTGCCAGCAGCGTAAGACAGGGATCGGACACTGAAGCTTTCTTT
CASSVRQGSDTEAFF
>.|.|TRBJ2-2|TRBV24-1
TGTGCCACCAGTGATTTCGGGGGGCGGAACGGGGAGCTGTTTTTT
CATSDFGGRNGELFF
>.|.|TRBJ2-2|TRBV5-8
TGTGCCAGCAGCTTGGGCCAGGTTAGATTCGGGGAGCTGTTTTTT
CASSLGQVRFGELFF
>TRBD1|.|TRBJ2-2|TRBV15
TGTGCCACTCATAAACAGGGGCGAGGAACCGGGGAGCTGTTTTTT
CATHKQGRGTGELFF
>TRBD2|.|TRBJ2-1|TRBV7-7
TGTGCCAGCAGCCCTAGAGGGGTAGCGGGAGTAAATAATGAGCAGTTCTTC
CASSPRGVAGVNNEQFF
>TRBD2|few|TRBJ2-3|TRBV5-1
TGCGCCAGCAGCCTGGGGAGGGTCCGAGATACGCAGTATTTT
CASSLGRVRDTQYF
>TRBD2|once|TRBJ2-7|TRBV2
TGTGCCAGCAGGAGGGGACTAGCGGCCTACGAGCAGTACTTC
CASRRGLAAYEQYF
>.|.|TRBJ1-4|TRBV5-1
TGCGCCAGCAAAATCCAAGGGGGGGCAGTTGAAAAACTGTTTTTT
CASKIQGGAVEKLFF
>TRBD1|.|TRBJ1-2|TRBV19
TGTGCCAGTAGGGGACAGGCCCAAGGCTACACCTTC
CASRGQAQGYTF
>TRBD1|.|TRBJ2-7|TRBV6-5
TGTGCCAGCAGGCTGACAGGGGGCCTGTACTACGAGCAGTACTTC
CASRLTGGLYYEQYF
>TRBD1|few|TRBJ1-5|TRBV27
TGTGCCAGCAGTTCCGGACAGGGGAATCAGCCCCAGCATTTT
CASSSGQGNQPQHF
>.|.|TRBJ2-2|TRBV7-3
TGTGCCAGCAGCTTAGCGCGGGAATATGGGGAGCTGTTTTTT
CASSLAREYGELFF
>TRBD1|.|TRBJ1-1|TRBV13
TGTGCCAGCAGCTTAGAATCAGGGGGCGGGGGCACTGAAGCTTTCTTT
CASSLESGGGGTEAFF
>.|.|TRBJ1-2|TRBV28
TGTGCCAGCAGTTTACCCGGAGCCGGCTACACCTTC
CASSLPGAGYTF
>.|.|TRBJ2-1|TRBV6-4
TGTGCCAGCACCTGGACGGCAAGCTCCTACAATGAGCAGTTCTTC
CASTWTASSYNEQFF
>TRBD1|.|TRBJ2-3|TRBV10-1
TGCGCCAGCAGTGGGACACTGGGACAGGATACGCAGTATTTT
CASSGTLGQDTQYF
>TRBD2|.|TRBJ2-1|TRBV11-3
TGTGCCAGCAGCTTAGTTGGGACTAGCGGCAATGAGCAGTTCTTC
CASSLVGTSGNEQFF
>TRBD2|.|TRBJ2-5|TRBV5-4
TGTGCCAGCAGCTTTTTGTTGGTAGCGGGGGGGGAGACCCAGTACTTC
CASSFLLVAGGETQYF
>.|few|TRBJ2-4|TRBV19
TGTGCCAGTAGCCGGGACAGCCGGGGGGGAAACATTCAGTACTTC
CASSRDSRGGNIQYF
>.|.|TRBJ1-4|TRBV11-2
TGTGCCAGCAGCTTGATGACAACTAATGAAAAACTGTTTTTT
CASSLMTTNEKLFF
>.|.|TRBJ2-3|TRBV5-1
TGCGCCAGCAGCTTGGCCGTCGGTACATTAGACATCCCAGATACGCAGTATTTT
CASSLAVGTLDIPDTQYF
>TRBD1|.|TRBJ1-4|TRBV5-6
TGTGCCAGCAGCGGACAGGGAAGTGAAAAACTGTTTTTT
CASSGQGSEKLFF
>TRBD1|.|TRBJ1-4|TRBV19
TGTGCCAGTAGTCAACTCGGGACAGCCTATGAAAAACTGTTTTTT
CASSQLGTAYEKLFF
>TRBD2|few|TRBJ2-1|TRBV5-1
TGCGCCAGCAGCCCAGGGACTAGCGGGAGGATGTATGAGCAGTTCTTC
CASSPGTSGRMYEQFF
>.|.|TRBJ2-3|TRBV6-5
TGTGCCAGCGCCGAGGACCCCCGGGATACGCAGTATTTT
CASAEDPRDTQYF
>.|.|TRBJ1-3|TRBV30
TGTGCCTGGAGTGGAACGACAATGGGAAACACCATATATTTT
CAWSGTTMGNTIYF
>.|once|TRBJ1-4|TRBV14
TGTGCCAGCAGCCCCACTCGTTTCTTAGGGGATGAAAAACTGTTTTTT
CASSPTRFLGDEKLFF
>.|once|TRBJ2-4|TRBV12-3/TRBV12-4
TGTGCCAGCAGTTTCGGGGTTGTAAACATTCAGTACTTC
CASSFGVVNIQYF